This TCR beta chain was found in a study of blood T cell repertoires in COVID-19. Study as a whole: Researchers got acute and convalescent COVID-19 samples from the United States, Italy and Spain.

The germline V gene has CDR1 LGHDT and CDR2 YNNKEL (reference sequence). V shed 7 bases and J 3 bases; nucleotides not matched to a gene: 10. The CDR3 contains 15 residues. Source study methods: Amplification with reference gene primers provided the estimates of nucleated cell counts. Assay used: immunoSEQ multiplex PCR; TCRdb lists only in-frame clones, some missing. Clonal size and the V and J genes are those of that table, whereas D and trimming came from the DNA. The repertoire holds 230,000 or so clones, with 75% to 85% as singletons. Input material: peripheral blood. The chain links TRBV3-1 (or the pseudogene TRBV3-2) to TRBJ1-2; 8 bases agree with TRBD1. The TCR comes from a woman of 80 years or more with COVID-19, enrolled during active disease. CDR3 sequence reads: CASTPWDRRDYGYTF. CDR3 in DNA: TGTGCCAGCACCCCCTGGGACAGGAGGGACTATGGCTACACCTTC.